These 21 T cell receptor beta chains were sequenced from one sample in a study of cytomegalovirus exposure and HLA in healthy donors. The PCR had 60 Vbeta and 13 Jbeta primers. Libraries were prepared by immunoSEQ multiplex PCR; TCRdb keeps only in-frame clonotypes and omits some of them. The profile covers 120,000 or so clones, with 83% appearing a single time and roughly 3.7% taken by the ten largest. Sequencing was carried out using PBMCs. Every receptor here comes from a middle-aged woman in good health and CMV-seropositive.

The V and J genes are TRBV5-1 and TRBJ2-5; 12 bases line up with TRBD1. The J segment lost 2 bases and the V segment lost 4 bases, leaving 6 bases of the junction unmatched. CDR3 size: 16 residues. Germline lookup yields CDR1 SGHRS and CDR2 YFSETQ. In DNA, the CDR3 is TGCGCCAGCAGCCCCGGGACAGGGGGCCAGCAAGAGACCCAGTACTTC. Residues: CASSPGTGGQQETQYF.

The rearrangement joins TRBV25-1 to TRBJ2-7; D is possibly TRBD1 (5 bases). Germline V gene data show CDR1 as MGHDK and CDR2 as SYGVNS. The CDR3 has 11 amino acids. Between the trimmed V and J ends, which lost 11 bases and 6 bases, there was a span of 14 bases. CDR3 DNA: TGTGCCGCTGGGCAAGGGGTCGAGCAGTACTTC. This codes for CAAGQGVEQYF.

This clone showed up just once. An end of the junction does not agree with germline; a read error may underlie this. The chain joins TRBV7-7 to TRBJ2-2; D gene unclear. Germline CDR1 reads SSHAT; CDR2 reads FNYEAQ (reference sequence). This CDR3 comprises 15 residues. CDR3 residues: CASSLGHQDTGELFF. Here the CDR3 DNA reads TGTGCTAGCAGCTTGGGCCACCAGGACACCGGGGAGCTGTTTTTT.

The J gene is TRBJ2-1, the V gene TRBV27; 8 bases line up with TRBD1. CDR3 length: 13 amino acids. Looked up from germline, CDR1 is MNHEY and CDR2 is SMNVEV (reference sequence). The J segment lost 8 bases and the V segment lost 2 bases, leaving 2 bases of the junction unmatched. CDR3 DNA: TGTGCCAGCAGTTTAGACAGGGGATATGAGCAGTTCTTC. This gives the protein CASSLDRGYEQFF.

The CDR3 DNA reads as TGTGCCAGCAGGGGGCCGGACAGGGGGATCAACTATGGCTACACCTTC. Residues: CASRGPDRGINYGYTF. The chain carries TRBV2 and TRBJ1-2; 10 nucleotides agree with TRBD1. Germline-derived CDR1 and CDR2 are SNHLY and FYNNEI. The CDR3 contains 16 residues. Losses at the gene ends were 6 bases for V and 2 bases for J; bases not matched to a gene: 9.

The chain has TRBV5-6 and TRBJ2-2; 9 nucleotides agree with TRBD2. The CDR3 consists of 16 residues. The V gene's germline CDR1 is SGHDT and CDR2 YYEEEE. V shed 0 bases, J shed 5 bases, and the junction held 5 bases outside the gene matches. The CDR3 DNA sequence: TGTGCCAGCAGCTTGGTTCTAGCGGGACGGACCGGGGAGCTGTTTTTT. It is translated as CASSLVLAGRTGELFF.

The V call is TRBV7-8, the J call TRBJ2-4; tentatively, D is TRBD1 (5 bases). The CDR3 has 16 residues. Germline V CDR1 and CDR2: SGHVS, FQNEAQ. V lost 5 bases and J 0 bases, leaving 14 bases between the germline ends. The CDR3 protein is CASSPGNSQAKNIQYF. The CDR3 bases are TGTGCCAGCAGCCCAGGGAACAGCCAAGCCAAAAACATTCAGTACTTC.

The V and J genes are TRBV6-5 and TRBJ1-1; 8 nucleotides agree with TRBD1. The germline V gene has CDR1 MNHEY and CDR2 SVGAGI. There are 15 residues in the CDR3. V dropped 0 bases and J dropped 4; count of bases not matched to a gene: 4. CDR3 residues: CASSYSMTGVTEAFF. CDR3 nucleotide sequence: TGTGCCAGCAGTTACTCGATGACAGGGGTCACTGAAGCTTTCTTT.

The rearrangement joins TRBV29-1 to TRBJ2-3, with TRBD1 as a possible D gene (6 bases). Per the germline V gene, CDR1 is SQVTM and CDR2 is ANQGSEA. V lost 1 base, J lost 4 bases, and 24 bases lay in between. The CDR3 contains 18 residues. This CDR3 reads CSVEGVVHRGIAPDTQYF. The DNA of the CDR3 is TGCAGCGTTGAAGGGGTAGTGCATAGGGGGATAGCGCCAGATACGCAGTATTTT.

This sequence joins TRBV9 and TRBJ2-7; 7 positions agree with TRBD2. Germline V gene sequence: CDR1 SGDLS, CDR2 YYNGEE. This CDR3 has 15 amino acids. V shed 4 bases and J 3 bases; nucleotides not matched to a gene: 10. The CDR3 region is CASSLSGTNLYEQYF. CDR3 coding DNA: TGTGCCAGCAGCCTCTCCGGGACTAACCTCTACGAGCAGTACTTC.

The chain couples TRBV19 to TRBJ2-7, with D possibly TRBD1 on 6 matching bases. The CDR3 totals 12 residues. CDR1 is LNHDA, CDR2 SQIVND, per germline (reference sequence). V lost 4 bases, J lost 7 bases, and 11 bases lay in between. The CDR3 protein is CASSNRAGEQYF. CDR3 nucleotides: TGTGCCAGTAGTAACAGGGCAGGTGAGCAGTACTTC.

This chain links TRBV9 with TRBJ2-7; 9 positions match TRBD2. CDR1 is SGDLS and CDR2 is YYNGEE in the germline V gene. The CDR3 contains 16 residues. Germline trimming cut 0 bases from V and 2 bases from J; bases unmatched to any gene: 6. The CDR3 DNA reads TGTGCCAGCAGCGTAGGGGGGGCGGGAGGGACCTACGAGCAGTACTTC. Residues: CASSVGGAGGTYEQYF.

The chain carries TRBV6-6 and TRBJ2-1, with a weak D call TRBD2 (5 bases). The length of the CDR3 is 14 residues. In germline, CDR1 is MNHNY, CDR2 SVGAGI (reference sequence). V was clipped by 0 bases and J by 8 bases, with 11 bases between them. The CDR3 nucleotides are TGTGCCAGCAGTTACTCGGCGGGTAGACATGAGCAGTTCTTC. Translated, it gives CASSYSAGRHEQFF.

V and J are TRBV10-2 and TRBJ2-5; weak D call: TRBD1 (5 bases). Germline V gives CDR1 WSHSY, CDR2 SAAADI. Trimming left V 3 bases short and J 1 base short, with 9 bases between. This CDR3 spans 14 amino acids. CDR3 sequence (DNA): TGCGCCAGCAGTGAAGACAGCTTCCAAGAGACCCAGTACTTC. Translation: CASSEDSFQETQYF.

The V call is TRBV11-2, the J call TRBJ1-3; 9 nucleotides align to TRBD1. The junction had 5 bases not matched to a gene; V was cut back by 5 bases and J by 3 bases. CDR3 length equals 15 residues. The germline V gene encodes CDR1 SGHAT and CDR2 FQNNGV. DNA of the CDR3: TGTGCCAGCAGCCCGGACAGGGGTTTTGGAAACACCATATATTTT. This codes for CASSPDRGFGNTIYF.

The chain combines TRBV5-1 with TRBJ2-2, with TRBD2 identical over 8 bases. J lost 7 bases, V lost 4 bases, and 15 bases had no gene match. This CDR3 is 17 amino acids long. In germline, CDR1 is SGHRS, CDR2 YFSETQ. The CDR3 DNA reads TGCGCCAGCAGCGCCGGAACCGTAGCGGGAAGGGACGGGGAGCTGTTTTTT. Amino acids: CASSAGTVAGRDGELFF.

The J gene is TRBJ1-2, the V gene TRBV14, with D perhaps matching TRBD1 (5 bases). The CDR3 has 11 amino acids. Trimming took 4 bases from V and 10 from J, leaving 10 bases between them. The germline V gene encodes CDR1 SGHDN and CDR2 FVKESK. The CDR3 sequence is CASSLRGFYTF. Here the CDR3 DNA reads TGTGCCAGCAGCCTTAGGGGTTTCTACACCTTC. The full variable domain, rest sourced from reference TRBV14 and TRBJ1-2, is EAGVTQFPSHSVIEKGQTVTLRCDPISGHDNLYWYRRVMGKEIKFLLHFVKESKQDESGMPNNRFLAERTGGTYSTLKVQPAELEDSGVYFCASSLRGFYTFGSGTRLTVV.

The chain couples TRBV14 to TRBJ2-3; D uncertain. This CDR3 contains 14 residues. V lost 1 base and J lost 0, with 5 bases in between. From germline, CDR1 is SGHDN and CDR2 FVKESK. The CDR3 region is CASSQGASTDTQYF. The CDR3 bases are TGTGCCAGCAGCCAAGGGGCTAGCACAGATACGCAGTATTTT.

J is TRBJ1-1 and V is TRBV9; the match to TRBD1 covers 9 bases. Per the germline V gene, CDR1 is SGDLS and CDR2 is YYNGEE. The CDR3 runs 21 residues. The V gene end was trimmed by 1 base and the J gene end by 4 bases; junction bases not matched to a gene: 23. CDR3 amino acids: CASSVRGKGGQGGMLGTEAFF. CDR3 bases: TGTGCCAGCAGCGTAAGGGGCAAGGGGGGACAGGGCGGCATGTTGGGCACTGAAGCTTTCTTT.

The genes are TRBV7-9 and TRBJ1-4; D remains ambiguous. The V gene lost 3 bases and the J gene lost 6 bases, with 17 bases spanning the gap. The CDR3 totals 16 residues. The germline CDR1 and CDR2 sequences are SEHNR and FQNEAQ (reference sequence). The CDR3 DNA reads as TGTGCCAGCAGCTTTAATCAGGCGAAACGGTATGAAAAACTGTTTTTT. Its protein product is CASSFNQAKRYEKLFF.

The V gene is TRBV5-8, the J gene TRBJ2-3; the D gene is possibly TRBD1 (5 bases). The CDR3 is 11 residues long. From germline, CDR1 is SGHTS and CDR2 YDEGEE. V lost 6 bases, J lost 3 bases, and 5 bases lay in between. CDR3 amino acids: CASNRTDTQYF. DNA for the CDR3: TGTGCCAGCAACAGGACAGATACGCAGTATTTT.